These T cell receptor beta chains were read from a single sample in a study of identical twins. TCRdb itself ran the 5' RACE reads through MiXCR, one entry per CDR3 protein. The table includes about 190,000 distinct CDR3 sequences, around a sixth detected once. These same data were also listed under a study on T cells expressing NK-cell markers.

Sequenced: CD8+ T cells sorted from blood. These receptors were taken from a woman under 30 in good health. CDR3s include the opening cysteine and the closing phenylalanine or tryptophan. Fields, in order: V gene, CDR3 protein.

>TRBV12-3/TRBV12-4
CASSLLGAGGETQYF
>TRBV7-9
CASSLVTDEAFF
>TRBV20-1
CSAVRLDGNEQFF
>TRBV27
CASSFSGRASLFDEQFF
>TRBV2
CASSFGGQGAYEQYF
>TRBV4-1
CASSQGQGPREQYF
>TRBV3-1
CASSLAGGRVGEQYF
>TRBV5-1
CASSLVGGDYGYTF
>TRBV10-3
CAIRSGTVNTGELFF
>TRBV27
CASRTRDWGTEAFF
>TRBV11-2
CASSLGAGDTQYF
>TRBV7-2
CASSPGLAGYNEQFF
>TRBV19
CASRPIDSFNQPQHF
>TRBV6-1
CATVGQGSTDTQYF
>TRBV4-3
CASSQEVAGGYEQYF
>TRBV7-8
CASSFSLNPETQYF
>TRBV6-2/TRBV6-3
CASSFTMGQGLDEQYF
>TRBV5-1
CASSASGFSTDTQYF
>TRBV4-2
CASSPGLAQNYEQYF
>TRBV12-5
CASDVTGDHGYTF
>TRBV10-3
CAIGERGPGEQFF
>TRBV2
CASSYLGSRYNEQFF
>TRBV29-1
CSVESVHGSNTGELFF
>TRBV20-1
CSARDGTSGRFDEQFF
>TRBV12-3/TRBV12-4
CASTASGHGGANVLTF
>TRBV3-1
CASSQEISSYEQYF
>TRBV27
CASSPYDSNQPQHF
>TRBV5-1
CASSPWTANTEAFF
>TRBV12-3/TRBV12-4
CAIREKTELFF
>TRBV7-9
CATSRGRNSPLHF
>TRBV30
CAWTGGFEQYF
>TRBV7-6
CASSLERLGTEAFF
>TRBV20-1
CSARGLAGVHEQYF
>TRBV7-9
CASSLAVAENTEAFF
>TRBV9
CASSVGLPSYEQYF
>TRBV6-5
CASSYSPSGVSQETQYF
>TRBV12-3/TRBV12-4
CASSLGLYNEQFF
>TRBV29-1
CSVAGGSGRSPYEQYF
>TRBV30
CAWSPTMGYEQYF
>TRBV7-9
CASSYGQGAWEQYF
>TRBV13
CASSLDREGEKLFF
>TRBV7-9
CASSPFSRTEFEETQYF
>TRBV4-3
CASSQGVYSTGELFF
>TRBV7-9
CASSFAGDEQYF
>TRBV20-1
CSASNRESSYEQYF
>TRBV2
CASSGPHGNQPQHF
>TRBV9
CASSPSGTEKFGELFF
>TRBV29-1
CSVEAAGQGLGSTQYF
>TRBV12-3/TRBV12-4
CASSRSGAYNEQFF
>TRBV4-1
CASSPETGERNQPQHF
>TRBV3-1
CASSHSTSGGGDEQFF
>TRBV29-1
CSVLLDSYGYTF
>TRBV29-1
CSVASGTGIGNEQFF
>TRBV28
CASSLADRKHEQYF
>TRBV21-1
CASSTRLARGYF